Listed here are 7 T cell receptor beta chains from one sample, sequenced in a study of blood T cell repertoires in COVID-19. Repertoires were generated with immunoSEQ multiplex PCR, while TCRdb's copy carries only in-frame clones and drops some. The sample contains about 150,000 clones, 85% of which appear only once. The sample comprised PBMCs or T cells enriched from blood (not recorded which). The receptors were gathered from a middle-aged woman who had recovered from COVID-19.

The genes are TRBV9 and TRBJ2-7; 14 bases fit TRBD2. Germline CDR1 is SGDLS and CDR2 is YYNGEE. Germline trimming cut 0 bases from V and 0 bases from J; bases unmatched to any gene: 11. The CDR3 contains 20 residues. In DNA, the CDR3 is TGTGCCAGCAGCGTAGCTGCTGGACTAGCGGGAGGCAGACTCTCCTACGAGCAGTACTTC. It codes for CASSVAAGLAGGRLSYEQYF. The full variable domain, its missing parts supplied by reference TRBV9 and TRBJ2-7, is DSGVTQTPKHLITATGQRVTLRCSPRSGDLSVYWYQQSLDQGLQFLIQYYNGEERAKGNILERFSAQQFPDLHSELNLSSLELGDSALYFCASSVAAGLAGGRLSYEQYFGPGTRLTVT.

The chain recombines TRBV3-1 (or the pseudogene TRBV3-2) with TRBJ1-4; D is undetermined. Germline V gives CDR1 LGHDT, CDR2 YNNKEL (reference sequence). V gave up 2 bases and J gave up 6 bases, with 4 bases separating them. This CDR3 has 12 amino acids. DNA for the CDR3: TGTGCCAGCAGCCAAAGAGATGAAAAACTGTTTTTT. As protein: CASSQRDEKLFF.

The V gene is TRBV5-1, the J gene TRBJ2-7; 9 nucleotides align to TRBD2. With V trimmed by 3 bases and J by 5 bases, 21 bases remained unmatched. CDR1 and CDR2 from the germline V gene are SGHRS and YFSETQ. The CDR3 runs to 19 residues. CDR3 coding DNA: TGCGCCAGCAGCTCCCCCGGAATAAAAGGGAAGCGGGAGGACAACGAGCAGTACTTC. Its protein product is CASSSPGIKGKREDNEQYF.

This chain uses TRBV7-3 with TRBJ2-1; the match to TRBD2 covers 9 bases. Trimming cost V 2 bases and J 4 bases; bases outside gene matches: 6. Germline CDR1 and CDR2: SGHTA and FQGTGA. The CDR3 consists of 16 residues. Written as DNA, the CDR3 is TGTGCCAGCAGCTTAGGTCGAAGCGGGGGGTACAATGAGCAGTTCTTC. Its protein is CASSLGRSGGYNEQFF.

The CDR3 region has the DNA TGTGCCAGTAGTATACGGGGAGCGGGGGGTATCAATGAGCAGTTCTTC. Encoded protein: CASSIRGAGGINEQFF. The chain recombines TRBV19 with TRBJ2-1; 9 bases align to TRBD2. The CDR3 runs to 16 residues. V gave up 2 bases and J gave up 6 bases; unmatched junction bases: 8. CDR1 is LNHDA, CDR2 SQIVND, per germline (reference sequence).

This clone showed up just once. The rearrangement links TRBV19 to TRBJ2-3, with TRBD2 as a possible D gene (5 bases). Germline V lookup: CDR1 LNHDA, CDR2 SQIVND (reference sequence). Trimming shortened V by 5 bases and J by 3 bases, and 12 bases separated the two germline ends. The CDR3 runs 14 residues. The CDR3 sequence: CASSSLLGTDTQYF. Here the CDR3 DNA reads TGTGCCAGTAGTTCCCTACTAGGAACAGATACGCAGTATTTT.

CDR3 DNA sequence: TGTGCTAGTGGTTTGGTATACCTAGCGGGAGCCTGGAACACCGGGGAGCTGTTTTTT. Its translation: CASGLVYLAGAWNTGELFF. The rearrangement links TRBV12-5 to TRBJ2-2; TRBD2 agrees at 10 bases. J was trimmed by 1 base and V by 0 bases; bases with no gene match: 8. Germline lookup yields CDR1 LGHNT and CDR2 FRNRAP. The CDR3 extends over 19 amino acids.